This T cell receptor beta chain was identified in a study of shared clonotypes between healthy human individuals. J lost 5 bases, V lost 4 bases, and 17 bases had no gene match. The CDR3 contains 17 residues. The germline gives CDR1 SGDLS, CDR2 YYNGEE. Unsorted samples drew genomic DNA from tens of millions of PBMCs. Study-level results: Sequencing depth was predicted to influence how clonotypes are shared among donors.

Each subset's genomic DNA was shared equally among a number of immunoSEQ plates. Sequencing used immunoSEQ multiplex PCR; TCRdb keeps in-frame clones, though not all of them. The repertoire holds approximately 460,000 clones, with approximately 71% as singletons. To note about this clone: Its antigen is undetermined. A far bigger clonotype differs at one base, so this is likely a read error. The identical CDR3 is also encoded by other nucleotide sequences in the sample.

V and J are TRBV9 and TRBJ1-2; 7 nucleotides agree with TRBD1. This clonotype was obtained from a woman in her forties in good health. Some clones in this sample may be carry-over from other donors' samples. Specimen: PBMCs. In nucleotides, the CDR3 is TGTGCCAGCAGCCTGAGACAGGGCCCCGATTCCTTATATGGCTACACCTTC. Its translation is CASSLRQGPDSLYGYTF.